The 19 T cell receptor beta chains in this list originate from one sample, sequenced in a study of PD-1 blockade in classical Hodgkin lymphoma. Assay used: immunoSEQ multiplex PCR; TCRdb lists only in-frame clones, some missing. The sample records more than 10,000 clones, around 76% being singletons. Every patient had relapsed following autologous stem cell transplantation, and cohorts differed in brentuximab vedotin exposure. Sequencing was performed on peripheral blood mononuclear cells (PBMCs), taken at baseline. Source of these receptors: a human donor with classical Hodgkin lymphoma.

V usage is TRBV7-2 and J usage is TRBJ2-3; no reliable D call. Germline V lookup: CDR1 SGHTA, CDR2 FQGNSA. There are 13 residues in the CDR3. V was clipped by 4 bases and J by 3 bases, with 8 bases between them. CDR3 in DNA: TGTGCCAGCAGCTCCCCCCTAACAGATACGCAGTATTTT. It yields the protein CASSSPLTDTQYF.

This chain joins TRBV7-6 and TRBJ2-2; 7 nucleotides align to TRBD2. The CDR3 is 16 residues long. V dropped 1 base and J dropped 4; count of bases not matched to a gene: 6. Germline V gives CDR1 SGHVS, CDR2 FNYEAQ. CDR3 nucleotide sequence: TGTGCCAGCAGCTTAGTCCCTAGCGGACTCACCGGGGAGCTGTTTTTT. Translation gives CASSLVPSGLTGELFF.

Only a few counts were recorded for this clone. This sequence joins TRBV6-6 and TRBJ1-2; D gene ambiguous. The CDR3 sequence is 12 residues long. CDR1 is MNHNY, CDR2 SVGAGI, per germline (reference sequence). The ends were cut back, 8 bases at V and 2 bases at J, with 9 bases in the middle. CDR3 sequence: CASESANYGYTF. The CDR3 coding sequence is TGTGCCAGCGAGAGTGCAAACTATGGCTACACCTTC.

The chain combines TRBV19 with TRBJ1-2; D remains unclear. Germline loops: CDR1 LNHDA, CDR2 SQIVND (reference sequence). There are 12 residues in the CDR3. V was clipped by 4 bases and J by 6 bases, with 9 bases between them. CDR3 region: CASSTGSHGYTF. CDR3 nucleotide sequence: TGTGCCAGTAGTACTGGATCGCATGGCTACACCTTC.

V is TRBV19 and J is TRBJ1-1; 7 bases line up with TRBD1. CDR3 length: 17 residues. V gave up 3 bases and J gave up 0 bases; unmatched junction bases: 10. Per germline, CDR1 LNHDA and CDR2 SQIVND (reference sequence). DNA for the CDR3: TGTGCCAGTAGTATTGTAGGGGGCGCGTCCATGAACACTGAAGCTTTCTTT. Amino acids: CASSIVGGASMNTEAFF.

V is TRBV5-5 and J is TRBJ1-4, with unresolved D. The length of the CDR3 is 16 residues. CDR1 and CDR2 from the germline V gene are SGHKS and YYEKEE (reference sequence). Trimming removed 0 bases at V and 0 bases at J, with 9 bases between. As DNA, the CDR3 is TGTGCCAGCAGCTTGGTTCGGGGAGCAACTAATGAAAAACTGTTTTTT. Its translation: CASSLVRGATNEKLFF.

This chain connects TRBV9 to TRBJ2-1, with 8 nucleotides matching TRBD2. The germline CDR1 and CDR2 sequences are SGDLS and YYNGEE. The junction had 12 bases not matched to a gene; V was cut back by 3 bases and J by 7 bases. CDR3 length equals 16 residues. Written as DNA, the CDR3 is TGTGCCAGCAGCGGAACCGGGACTAGTCGTCCTAATGAGCAGTTCTTC. It codes for CASSGTGTSRPNEQFF. The full variable domain, completed using reference TRBV9 and TRBJ2-1, is DSGVTQTPKHLITATGQRVTLRCSPRSGDLSVYWYQQSLDQGLQFLIQYYNGEERAKGNILERFSAQQFPDLHSELNLSSLELGDSALYFCASSGTGTSRPNEQFFGPGTRLTVL.

The sample holds one count of this clone. J is TRBJ1-6 and V is TRBV5-1; the D gene is possibly TRBD1 (5 bases). CDR3 length: 15 residues. The V gene lost 4 bases and the J gene lost 13 bases, with 21 bases spanning the gap. The V gene's germline CDR1 is SGHRS and CDR2 YFSETQ. In DNA, the CDR3 is TGCGCCAGCAGCACTCAGGACGGGGGTTCCCGGCCCCTCCACTTT. Translation gives CASSTQDGGSRPLHF. The full variable domain, in which reference TRBV5-1 and TRBJ1-6 provide the parts outside the CDR3, is KAGVTQTPRYLIKTRGQQVTLSCSPISGHRSVSWYQQTPGQGLQFLFEYFSETQRNKGNFPGRFSGRQFSNSRSEMNVSTLELGDSALYLCASSTQDGGSRPLHFGNGTRLTVT.

In DNA, the CDR3 is TGTGCCAGCTCGGGACTAGCGGGAGTCGGGCAGTTCTTC. It is translated as CASSGLAGVGQFF. V is TRBV19 and J is TRBJ2-1, with 14 bases lining up with TRBD2. With V trimmed by 9 bases and J by 12 bases, 7 bases remained unmatched. The CDR3 extends over 13 amino acids. Germline loops: CDR1 LNHDA, CDR2 SQIVND (reference sequence).

The chain is built from TRBV29-1 and TRBJ1-2, with TRBD1 identical over 9 bases. This CDR3 is built from 12 residues. In germline, CDR1 is SQVTM, CDR2 ANQGSEA. Trimming at V came to 6 bases and at J to 5 bases, leaving 4 bases not matched to a gene. The CDR3 nucleotides are TGCAGCGTGGGGACAGGGCGGTATGGCTACACCTTC. Translation: CSVGTGRYGYTF. Drawing the rest from reference TRBV29-1 and TRBJ1-2, the complete variable domain is SAVISQKPSRDICQRGTSLTIQCQVDSQVTMMFWYRQQPGQSLTLIATANQGSEATYESGFVIDKFPISRPNLTFSTLTVSNMSPEDSSIYLCSVGTGRYGYTFGSGTRLTVV.

The chain links TRBV10-3 to TRBJ2-2, with D possibly TRBD1 on 6 matching bases. V lost 6 bases and J 7 bases, leaving 15 bases between the germline ends. The length of the CDR3 is 14 residues. Per germline, CDR1 ENHRY and CDR2 SYGVKD. The CDR3 reads CAIRNPGEVGELFF. CDR3 bases: TGTGCCATCAGAAATCCAGGGGAAGTCGGGGAGCTGTTTTTT.

J is TRBJ2-3 and V is TRBV15, with 9 positions matching TRBD2. This CDR3 region has 16 residues. Per the germline V gene, CDR1 is LNHNV and CDR2 is YYDKDF (reference sequence). J was trimmed by 10 bases and V by 3 bases; bases with no gene match: 14. DNA for the CDR3: TGTGCCACCAGCAGCGGTTCCGGGACTAGCTCTTCTCCGCAGTATTTT. This sequence encodes CATSSGSGTSSSPQYF.

J is TRBJ2-1 and V is TRBV6-1; maybe TRBD2 (5 bases). This CDR3 spans 16 amino acids. The germline V and J ends were trimmed by 2 bases and 1 base, with 12 bases remaining between them. Germline CDR1 is MNHNS and CDR2 is SASEGT. This chain's CDR3 is CASSEFAGLSYNEQFF. CDR3 nucleotide sequence: TGTGCCAGCAGTGAATTTGCGGGTCTGTCCTACAATGAGCAGTTCTTC.

The chain uses TRBV29-1 and TRBJ1-6; possibly TRBD1 for D (6 bases). The CDR3 covers 13 residues. The germline gives CDR1 SQVTM, CDR2 ANQGSEA. Between the trimmed V and J ends, which lost 6 bases and 10 bases, there was a span of 16 bases. The CDR3 nucleotides are TGCAGCGTCGCGACAGGCGTGGACTCACCCCTCCACTTT. Translating it yields CSVATGVDSPLHF.

J is TRBJ2-5 and V is TRBV27, with 13 bases lining up with TRBD2. V was clipped by 6 bases and J by 3 bases; unmatched bases: 10. The CDR3 runs 17 residues. Germline CDR1 and CDR2: MNHEY and SMNVEV (reference sequence). CDR3 sequence reads: CASSRGLAGIVEETQYF. The CDR3 bases are TGTGCCAGCAGCCGGGGACTAGCGGGAATAGTAGAAGAGACCCAGTACTTC.

The gene calls are TRBV14 and TRBJ2-1, with D perhaps assigned TRBD1 or TRBD2 (5 bases each). The CDR3 spans 13 residues. Trimming removed 8 bases from V and 4 bases from J, with 12 bases in between. Germline values: CDR1 SGHDN, CDR2 FVKESK. This CDR3 reads CASARDLYNEQFF. CDR3 coding DNA: TGTGCCAGCGCCAGGGACCTTTACAATGAGCAGTTCTTC. Variable domain in full (rest from reference TRBV14 and TRBJ2-1): EAGVTQFPSHSVIEKGQTVTLRCDPISGHDNLYWYRRVMGKEIKFLLHFVKESKQDESGMPNNRFLAERTGGTYSTLKVQPAELEDSGVYFCASARDLYNEQFFGPGTRLTVL.

This chain connects TRBV10-3 to TRBJ2-7; 11 bases are a match to TRBD2. The CDR3 is 15 amino acids. The germline V gene has CDR1 ENHRY and CDR2 SYGVKD. The CDR3 DNA follows: TGTGTCAGCGGGGTTAGCGGGAGGGCCGGGTACGAGCAGTACTTC. Translated, it gives CVSGVSGRAGYEQYF.

The chain is built from TRBV19 and TRBJ2-1; a weak D match, TRBD1 (6 bases). V shed 6 bases and J shed 5 bases, with 14 bases lying between them. The CDR3 runs to 14 residues. The V gene's germline CDR1 is LNHDA and CDR2 SQIVND (reference sequence). The CDR3 sequence is CASRRTALDNEQFF. DNA for the CDR3: TGTGCCAGTAGGCGGACAGCACTAGACAATGAGCAGTTCTTC.

This clone appeared a single time. The chain carries TRBV4-1 and TRBJ1-6; 8 nucleotides align to TRBD1. This CDR3 has 16 residues. Germline trimming cut 1 base from V and 7 bases from J; bases unmatched to any gene: 6. Germline CDR1 is MGHRA and CDR2 is YSYEKL. CDR3 amino acids: CASSQGWGTGNSPLHF. DNA of the CDR3: TGCGCCAGCAGCCAAGGGTGGGGGACAGGCAATTCACCCCTCCACTTT.